The rows below give T cell receptor beta chains drawn from one sample of a study of cytomegalovirus exposure and HLA in healthy donors. Method: immunoSEQ multiplex PCR; TCRdb's copy keeps in-frame clones and lacks some. The sample contains some 180,000 clones, roughly 74% of which appear only once. Sequences were obtained from PBMCs. Source of these receptors: a female donor in good health and CMV-seronegative. Both conserved end residues are trimmed from each CDR3.

J gene: TRBJ2-5; V gene: TRBV7-8; CDR3 protein: ASSFAGQGGETQY
J gene: TRBJ2-1; V gene: TRBV7-3; CDR3 protein: ASSFGAARDARGEQF
J gene: TRBJ2-7; V gene: TRBV4-3; CDR3 protein: ASSQEAGGYSYEQY
J gene: TRBJ1-1; V gene: TRBV25-1; CDR3 protein: ASTPGIGAEAF
J gene: TRBJ2-5; V gene: TRBV29-1; CDR3 protein: SVTQGSETQY
J gene: TRBJ2-1; V gene: TRBV27; CDR3 protein: ASFTSGNEQF
J gene: TRBJ2-1; V gene: TRBV19; CDR3 protein: ASSIREGLAGNNEQF
J gene: TRBJ2-2; V gene: TRBV5-8; CDR3 protein: ASSPLGQVDTGELF
J gene: TRBJ1-6; V gene: TRBV6-5; CDR3 protein: ASSYATNSPLH
J gene: TRBJ2-7; V gene: TRBV7-9; CDR3 protein: ASSLLEYEQY
J gene: TRBJ2-3; V gene: TRBV6-5; CDR3 protein: ASSYAAKDTQY
J gene: TRBJ1-3; V gene: TRBV7-9; CDR3 protein: ASSLGQAGNTIY
J gene: TRBJ2-1; V gene: TRBV6-5; CDR3 protein: ASKATRNEQF
J gene: TRBJ2-5; V gene: TRBV5-1; CDR3 protein: ASSRGKSETQY
J gene: TRBJ1-6; V gene: TRBV19; CDR3 protein: ASSSGTANSPLH
J gene: TRBJ2-7; V gene: TRBV9; CDR3 protein: ASSSGTGNEQY
J gene: TRBJ2-3; V gene: TRBV27; CDR3 protein: ASSLTTSGGTDTQY
J gene: TRBJ1-2; V gene: TRBV9; CDR3 protein: ASSGAGRRDYGYT
J gene: TRBJ2-7; V gene: TRBV9; CDR3 protein: ASSVAGDIGEQY
J gene: TRBJ1-1; V gene: TRBV11-2; CDR3 protein: ASSARQGNTEAF
J gene: TRBJ1-1; V gene: TRBV6-5; CDR3 protein: ASSNLHRSGTEAF
J gene: TRBJ2-3; V gene: TRBV5-1; CDR3 protein: ASSLDGGYTDTQY
J gene: TRBJ2-7; V gene: TRBV28; CDR3 protein: ASSLERDFAYEQY
J gene: TRBJ2-3; V gene: TRBV6-5; CDR3 protein: ASRRLAGADTQY
J gene: TRBJ1-2; V gene: TRBV5-5; CDR3 protein: ASAEQGGYGYT
J gene: TRBJ1-1; V gene: TRBV27; CDR3 protein: ASSLNAGMGTEAF
J gene: TRBJ1-1; V gene: TRBV29-1; CDR3 protein: SVGDRGRSAEAF
J gene: TRBJ2-3; V gene: TRBV6-6; CDR3 protein: ASSFLDRDGDTQY
J gene: TRBJ1-1; V gene: TRBV4-3; CDR3 protein: ASSQVQGTEAF
J gene: TRBJ2-6; V gene: TRBV10-3; CDR3 protein: AISEDPPGQGARGANVLT
J gene: TRBJ2-2; V gene: TRBV9; CDR3 protein: ASSRGGANTGELF
J gene: TRBJ1-1; V gene: TRBV5-6; CDR3 protein: ASSSAGKAEAF
J gene: TRBJ2-5; V gene: TRBV5-1; CDR3 protein: ASSSLAGLQETQY
J gene: TRBJ1-5; V gene: TRBV6-6; CDR3 protein: ASSSGGVSQPQH
J gene: TRBJ2-1; V gene: TRBV11-2; CDR3 protein: ASSSHGGGFNEQF
J gene: TRBJ2-3; V gene: TRBV9; CDR3 protein: ASSVGGTSVADTQY
J gene: TRBJ2-7; V gene: TRBV11-1; CDR3 protein: ASSKGQSSYEQY
J gene: TRBJ1-4; V gene: TRBV30; CDR3 protein: AWSFDRGREKLF
J gene: TRBJ2-7; V gene: TRBV30; CDR3 protein: AWTRGAEQY
J gene: TRBJ2-3; V gene: TRBV7-3; CDR3 protein: ASSLTGQGTDTQY
J gene: TRBJ1-5; V gene: TRBV27; CDR3 protein: ASAPGGRGQPQH
J gene: TRBJ1-5; V gene: TRBV6-1; CDR3 protein: ASSDAQVYSNQPQH
J gene: TRBJ2-1; V gene: TRBV28; CDR3 protein: ASLTTSGQGINEQF
J gene: TRBJ2-1; V gene: TRBV7-9; CDR3 protein: ASSLPGQGLNEQF
J gene: -; V gene: TRBV7-3; CDR3 protein: ASSLREHIYEQY
J gene: TRBJ1-4; V gene: TRBV2; CDR3 protein: ASSGRQGTAEKLF
J gene: TRBJ2-3; V gene: TRBV11-2; CDR3 protein: ASSLGADTQY
J gene: TRBJ1-5; V gene: TRBV19; CDR3 protein: ASSPRDRLQPQH